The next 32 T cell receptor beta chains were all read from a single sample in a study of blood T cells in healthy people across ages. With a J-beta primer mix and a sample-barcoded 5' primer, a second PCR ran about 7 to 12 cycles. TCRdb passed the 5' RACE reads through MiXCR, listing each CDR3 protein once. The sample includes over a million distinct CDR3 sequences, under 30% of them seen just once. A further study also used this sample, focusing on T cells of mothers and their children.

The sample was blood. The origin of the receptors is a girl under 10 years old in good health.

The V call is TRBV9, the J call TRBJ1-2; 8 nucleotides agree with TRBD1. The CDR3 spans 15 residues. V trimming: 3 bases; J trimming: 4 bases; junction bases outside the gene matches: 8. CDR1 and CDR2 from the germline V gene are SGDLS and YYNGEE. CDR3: CASSATGAVGYGYTF. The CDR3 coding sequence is TGTGCCAGCAGCGCGACAGGGGCGGTGGGCTATGGCTACACCTTC.

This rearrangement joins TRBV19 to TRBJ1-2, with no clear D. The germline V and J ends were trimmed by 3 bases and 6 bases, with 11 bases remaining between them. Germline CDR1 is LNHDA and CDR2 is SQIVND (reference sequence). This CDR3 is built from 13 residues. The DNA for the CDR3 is TGTGCCAGTAGTATCCTTCCTTTCAATGGCTACACCTTC. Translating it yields CASSILPFNGYTF. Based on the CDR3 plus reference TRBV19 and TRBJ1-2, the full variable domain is DGGITQSPKYLFRKEGQNVTLSCEQNLNHDAMYWYRQDPGQGLRLIYYSQIVNDFQKGDIAEGYSVSREKKESFPLTVTSAQKNPTAFYLCASSILPFNGYTFGSGTRLTVV.

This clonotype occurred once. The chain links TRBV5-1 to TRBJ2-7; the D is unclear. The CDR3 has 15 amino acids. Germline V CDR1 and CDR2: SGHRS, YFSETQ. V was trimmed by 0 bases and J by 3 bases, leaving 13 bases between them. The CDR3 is CASSLGRLNYYEQYV. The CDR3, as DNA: TGCGCCAGCAGCTTGGGACGCCTCAACTACTACGAGCAGTACGTC.

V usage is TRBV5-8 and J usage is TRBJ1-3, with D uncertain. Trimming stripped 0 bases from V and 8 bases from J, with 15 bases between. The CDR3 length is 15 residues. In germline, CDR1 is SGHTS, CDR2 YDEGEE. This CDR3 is CASSLDKGLADTIYF. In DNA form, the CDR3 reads TGTGCCAGCAGCTTGGATAAAGGTCTGGCAGACACCATATATTTT.

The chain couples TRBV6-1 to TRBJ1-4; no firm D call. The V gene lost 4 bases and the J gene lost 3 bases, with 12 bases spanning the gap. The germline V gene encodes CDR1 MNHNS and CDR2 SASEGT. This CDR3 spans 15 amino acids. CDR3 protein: CASSVPGVSNEKLFF. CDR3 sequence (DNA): TGTGCCAGCAGTGTACCGGGAGTTTCTAATGAAAAACTGTTTTTT.

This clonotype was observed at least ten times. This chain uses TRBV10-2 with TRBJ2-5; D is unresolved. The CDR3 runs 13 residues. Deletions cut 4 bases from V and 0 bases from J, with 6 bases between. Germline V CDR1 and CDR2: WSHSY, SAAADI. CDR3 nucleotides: TGCGCCAGCAGTGGTGGGAACCAAGAGACCCAGTACTTC. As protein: CASSGGNQETQYF.

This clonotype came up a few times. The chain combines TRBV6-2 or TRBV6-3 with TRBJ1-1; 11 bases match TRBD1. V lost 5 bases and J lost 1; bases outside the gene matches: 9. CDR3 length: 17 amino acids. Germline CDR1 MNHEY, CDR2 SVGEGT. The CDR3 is CASSGWGQGETNTEAFF. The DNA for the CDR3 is TGTGCCAGCAGTGGATGGGGACAGGGGGAGACGAACACTGAAGCTTTCTTT.

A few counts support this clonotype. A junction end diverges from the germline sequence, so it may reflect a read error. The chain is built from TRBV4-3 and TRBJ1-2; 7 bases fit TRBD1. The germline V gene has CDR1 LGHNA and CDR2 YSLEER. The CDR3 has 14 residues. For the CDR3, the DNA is TGCGCCAGCTGCCAAGCCGACAGGGACTATGGCTACACCTTC. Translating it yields CASCQADRDYGYTF.

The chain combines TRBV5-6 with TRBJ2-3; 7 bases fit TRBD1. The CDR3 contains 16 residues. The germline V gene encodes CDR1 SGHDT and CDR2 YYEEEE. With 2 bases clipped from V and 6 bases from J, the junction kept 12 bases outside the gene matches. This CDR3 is CASSLRTGQLGDTQYF. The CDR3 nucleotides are TGTGCCAGCAGCTTACGGACGGGACAGCTTGGCGATACGCAGTATTTT.

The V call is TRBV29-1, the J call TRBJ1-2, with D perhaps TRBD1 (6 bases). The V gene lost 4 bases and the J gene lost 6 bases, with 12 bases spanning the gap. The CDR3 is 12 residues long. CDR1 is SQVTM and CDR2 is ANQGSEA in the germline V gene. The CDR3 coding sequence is TGCAGCGTTGGAGAGGAGGGGGATGGCTACACCTTC. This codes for CSVGEEGDGYTF.

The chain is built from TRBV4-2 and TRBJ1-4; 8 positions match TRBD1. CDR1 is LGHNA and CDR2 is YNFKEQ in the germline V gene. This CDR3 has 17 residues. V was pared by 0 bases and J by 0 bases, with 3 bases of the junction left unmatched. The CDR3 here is CASSQDRGRSTNEKLFF. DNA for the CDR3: TGTGCCAGCAGCCAAGACAGGGGGCGTTCAACTAATGAAAAACTGTTTTTT.

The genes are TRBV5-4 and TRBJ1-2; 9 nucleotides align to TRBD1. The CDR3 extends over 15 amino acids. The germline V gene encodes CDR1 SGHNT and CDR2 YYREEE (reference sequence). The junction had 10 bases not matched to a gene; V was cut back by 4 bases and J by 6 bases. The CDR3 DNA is TGTGCCAGCAGCATGGGATCCGGGACAGGGAATGGCTACACCTTC. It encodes CASSMGSGTGNGYTF.

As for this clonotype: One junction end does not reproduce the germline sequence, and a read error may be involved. The CDR3 DNA is TGTGCCAGCAGCCAAGATAACGGTAGCACAGGTACGCAGTATTTT. It is translated as CASSQDNGSTGTQYF. The chain is built from TRBV3-1 and TRBJ2-3, with D possibly matching TRBD1 (5 bases). Germline V gene lookup returns CDR1 LGHDT and CDR2 YNNKEL (reference sequence). This CDR3 has 15 residues.

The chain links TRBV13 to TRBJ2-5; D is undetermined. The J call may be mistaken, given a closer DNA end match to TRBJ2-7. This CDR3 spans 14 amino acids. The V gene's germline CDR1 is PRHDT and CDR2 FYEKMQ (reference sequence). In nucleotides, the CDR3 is TGTGCCAGCAGCTTCGGACGGGTCCCCTACGAGCAGTACTTC. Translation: CASSFGRVPYEQYF.

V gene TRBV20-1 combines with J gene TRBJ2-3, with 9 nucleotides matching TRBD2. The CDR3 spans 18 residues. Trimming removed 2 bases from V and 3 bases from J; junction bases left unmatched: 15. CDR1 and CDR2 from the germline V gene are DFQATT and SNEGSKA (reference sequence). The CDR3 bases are TGCAGTGCTAGAAACTTAGATAGCGGGGGCGCGGGGACAGATACGCAGTATTTT. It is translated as CSARNLDSGGAGTDTQYF.

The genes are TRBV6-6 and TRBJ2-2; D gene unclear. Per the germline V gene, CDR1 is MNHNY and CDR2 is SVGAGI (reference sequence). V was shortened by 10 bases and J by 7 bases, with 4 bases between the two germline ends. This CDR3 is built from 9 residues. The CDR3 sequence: CATLGELFF. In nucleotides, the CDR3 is TGTGCCACCCTCGGGGAGCTGTTTTTT.

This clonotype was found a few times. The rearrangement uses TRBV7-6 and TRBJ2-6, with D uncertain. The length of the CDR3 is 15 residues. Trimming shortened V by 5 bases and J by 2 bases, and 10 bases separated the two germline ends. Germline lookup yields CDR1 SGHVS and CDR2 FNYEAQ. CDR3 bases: TGTGCCAGCAGCCTCAGAAGAGCTGGGGCCAACGTCCTGACTTTC. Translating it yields CASSLRRAGANVLTF. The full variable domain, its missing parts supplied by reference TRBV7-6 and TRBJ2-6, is GAGVSQSPRYKVTKRGQDVALRCDPISGHVSLYWYRQALGQGPEFLTYFNYEAQQDKSGLPNDRFSAERPEGSISTLTIQRTEQRDSAMYRCASSLRRAGANVLTFGAGSRLTVL.

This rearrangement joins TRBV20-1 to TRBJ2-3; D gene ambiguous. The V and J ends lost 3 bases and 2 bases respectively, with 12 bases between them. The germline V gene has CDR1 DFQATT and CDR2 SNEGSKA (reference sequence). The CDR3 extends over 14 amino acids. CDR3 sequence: CSASFGLVTDTQYF. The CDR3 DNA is TGCAGTGCTAGTTTTGGTCTCGTCACAGATACGCAGTATTTT.

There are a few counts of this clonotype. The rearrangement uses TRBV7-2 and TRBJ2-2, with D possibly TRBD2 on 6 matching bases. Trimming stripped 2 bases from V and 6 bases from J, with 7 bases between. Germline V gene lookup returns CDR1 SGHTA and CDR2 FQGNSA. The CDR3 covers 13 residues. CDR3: CASSLRESGELFF. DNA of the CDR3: TGTGCCAGCAGCTTACGGGAGTCCGGGGAGCTGTTTTTT.

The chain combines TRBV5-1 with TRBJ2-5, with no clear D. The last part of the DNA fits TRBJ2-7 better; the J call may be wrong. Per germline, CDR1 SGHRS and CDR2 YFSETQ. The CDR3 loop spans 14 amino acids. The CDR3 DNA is TGCGCCAGCAGCTATGGGGTTCTGATGGGCGAGCAGTACTTC. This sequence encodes CASSYGVLMGEQYF.

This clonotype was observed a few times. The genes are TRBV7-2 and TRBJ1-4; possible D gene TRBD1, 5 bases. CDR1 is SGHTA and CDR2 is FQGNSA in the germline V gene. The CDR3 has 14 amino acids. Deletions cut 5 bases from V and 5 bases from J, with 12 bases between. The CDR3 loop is CASSRDSTNEKLFF. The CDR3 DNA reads TGTGCCAGCAGCCGCGACAGCACCAATGAAAAACTGTTTTTT.

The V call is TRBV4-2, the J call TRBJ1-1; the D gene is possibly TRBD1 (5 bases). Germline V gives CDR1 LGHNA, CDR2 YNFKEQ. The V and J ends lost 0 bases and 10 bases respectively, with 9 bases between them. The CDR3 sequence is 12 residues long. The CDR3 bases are TGTGCCAGCAGCCAAGAAAGCAGGGCAGCTTTCTTT. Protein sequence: CASSQESRAAFF.

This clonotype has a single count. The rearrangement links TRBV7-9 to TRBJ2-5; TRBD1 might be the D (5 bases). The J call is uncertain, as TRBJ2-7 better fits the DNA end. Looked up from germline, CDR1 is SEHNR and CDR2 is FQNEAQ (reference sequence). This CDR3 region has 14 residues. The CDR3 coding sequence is TGTGCCAGCAGCTCCTCGACAGTGTGGAGCGAGCAGTACTTC. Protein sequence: CASSSSTVWSEQYF.

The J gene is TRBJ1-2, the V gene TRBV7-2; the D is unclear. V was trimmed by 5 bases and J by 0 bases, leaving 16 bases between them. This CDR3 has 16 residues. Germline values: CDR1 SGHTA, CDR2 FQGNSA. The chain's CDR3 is CASSPRPSAANYGYTF. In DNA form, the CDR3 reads TGTGCCAGCAGCCCCCGTCCGTCTGCCGCTAACTATGGCTACACCTTC.

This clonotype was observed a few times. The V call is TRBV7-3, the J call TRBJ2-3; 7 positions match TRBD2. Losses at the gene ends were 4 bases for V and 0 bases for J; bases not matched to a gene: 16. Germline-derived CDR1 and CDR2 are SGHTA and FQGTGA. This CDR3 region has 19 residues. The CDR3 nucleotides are TGTGCCAGCAGCTCCCTTGTCTTAGCGGGTGGAGGAAGCACAGATACGCAGTATTTT. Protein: CASSSLVLAGGGSTDTQYF.

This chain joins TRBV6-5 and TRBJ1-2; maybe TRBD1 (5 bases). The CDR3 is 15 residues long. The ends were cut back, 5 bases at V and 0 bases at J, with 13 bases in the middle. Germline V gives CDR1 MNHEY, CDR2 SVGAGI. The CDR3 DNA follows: TGTGCCAGCAGTACGGGGGGTCCTCCTAACTATGGCTACACCTTC. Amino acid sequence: CASSTGGPPNYGYTF.

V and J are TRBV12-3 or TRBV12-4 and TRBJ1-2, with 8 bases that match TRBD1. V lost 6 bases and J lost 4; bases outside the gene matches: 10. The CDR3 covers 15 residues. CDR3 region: CASRQTGQASYGYTF. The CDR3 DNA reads TGTGCCAGCAGACAAACGGGACAGGCGAGCTATGGCTACACCTTC.

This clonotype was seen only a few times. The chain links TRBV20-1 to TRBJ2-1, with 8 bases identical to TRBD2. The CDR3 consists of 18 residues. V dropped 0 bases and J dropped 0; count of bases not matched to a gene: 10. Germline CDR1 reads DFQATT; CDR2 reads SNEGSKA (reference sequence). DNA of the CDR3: TGCAGTGCTAGAGACGTAGCGGGGAAGGGTCGCTCCTACAATGAGCAGTTCTTC. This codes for CSARDVAGKGRSYNEQFF.

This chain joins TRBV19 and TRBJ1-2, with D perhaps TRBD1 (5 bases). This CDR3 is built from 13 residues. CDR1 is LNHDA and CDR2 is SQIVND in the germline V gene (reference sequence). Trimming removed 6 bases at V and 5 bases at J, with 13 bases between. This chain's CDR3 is CASRNQGAYGYTF. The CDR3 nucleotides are TGTGCCAGTAGGAACCAGGGAGCATATGGCTACACCTTC.

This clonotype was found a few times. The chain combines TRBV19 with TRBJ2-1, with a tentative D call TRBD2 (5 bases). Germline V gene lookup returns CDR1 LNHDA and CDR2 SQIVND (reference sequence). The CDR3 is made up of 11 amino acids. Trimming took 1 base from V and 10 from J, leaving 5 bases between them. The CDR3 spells CASSIAGEQFF. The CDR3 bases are TGTGCCAGTAGTATAGCGGGGGAGCAGTTCTTC.

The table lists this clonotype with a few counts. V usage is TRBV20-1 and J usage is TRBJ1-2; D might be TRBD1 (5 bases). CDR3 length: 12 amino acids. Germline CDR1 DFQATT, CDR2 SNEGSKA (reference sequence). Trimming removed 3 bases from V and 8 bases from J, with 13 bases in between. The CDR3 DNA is TGCAGTGCTAGTAGCACAGGAGGCGGCTACACCTTC. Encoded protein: CSASSTGGGYTF.

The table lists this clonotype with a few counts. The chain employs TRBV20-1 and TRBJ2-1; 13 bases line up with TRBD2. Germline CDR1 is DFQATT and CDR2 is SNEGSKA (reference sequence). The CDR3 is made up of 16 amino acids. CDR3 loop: CSADTSGGGTYNEQFF. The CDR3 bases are TGCAGCGCCGATACTAGCGGGGGGGGTACCTACAATGAGCAGTTCTTC.